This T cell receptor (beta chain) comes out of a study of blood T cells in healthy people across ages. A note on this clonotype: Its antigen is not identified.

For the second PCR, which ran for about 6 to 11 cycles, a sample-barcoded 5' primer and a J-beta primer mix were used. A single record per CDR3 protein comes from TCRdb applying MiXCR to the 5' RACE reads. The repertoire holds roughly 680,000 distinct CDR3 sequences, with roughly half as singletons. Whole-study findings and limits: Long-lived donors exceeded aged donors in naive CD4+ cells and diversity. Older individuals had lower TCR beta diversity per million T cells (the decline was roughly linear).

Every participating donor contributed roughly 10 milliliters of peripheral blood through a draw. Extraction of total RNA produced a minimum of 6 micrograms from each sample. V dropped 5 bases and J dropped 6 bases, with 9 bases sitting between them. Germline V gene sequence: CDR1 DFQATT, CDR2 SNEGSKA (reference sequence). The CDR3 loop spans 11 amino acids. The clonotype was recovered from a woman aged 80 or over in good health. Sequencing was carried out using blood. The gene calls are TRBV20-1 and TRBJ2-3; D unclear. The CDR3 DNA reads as TGCAGTGCTCGTGTAACCGATACGCAGTATTTT. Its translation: CSARVTDTQYF.